This TCR beta chain derives from a study of T cell responses to AZD1222 COVID-19 vaccine. As for this clone: Antigen: not known.

Using immunoSEQ multiplex PCR, the repertoire was profiled, and TCRdb retains in-frame clones only, with some absent. The sample records 80,000 to 90,000 clones, over 85% being singletons. Study-wide results and caveats: A mostly white British donor set with more females was recruited, and clonal diversity was possibly underestimated. Just five or six AZD1222 recipients were seropositive at baseline.

The germline V gene encodes CDR1 SGHRS and CDR2 YFSETQ. The V end was cut by 3 bases, the J end by 2 bases, with 19 bases between. This CDR3 region has 17 residues. The V gene is TRBV5-1, the J gene TRBJ2-3; D could derive from TRBD1 or TRBD2 (5 bases each). Specimen: peripheral blood, collected on day 0 of AZD1222 vaccination. The sequence was obtained from an adult in good health. The CDR3 loop reads CASSSAKGRSNTDTQYF. The CDR3 region has the DNA TGCGCCAGCAGCTCAGCTAAGGGACGGTCTAACACAGATACGCAGTATTTT. The whole variable domain, remainder taken from reference TRBV5-1 and TRBJ2-3, is KAGVTQTPRYLIKTRGQQVTLSCSPISGHRSVSWYQQTPGQGLQFLFEYFSETQRNKGNFPGRFSGRQFSNSRSEMNVSTLELGDSALYLCASSSAKGRSNTDTQYFGPGTRLTVL.